Presented here are 32 T cell receptor beta chains from one specimen sequenced in a study of T cell clones after liver transplantation. Sequenced by immunoSEQ multiplex PCR; TCRdb stores in-frame clones only, minus some. This table holds just over 80,000 clones, around four fifths found once. Sequences were derived from CD4+ T cells from blood, sampled 45 to 46 months after liver transplant. The receptor set was obtained from a human patient who received a liver transplant. The T cells may partly be graft donor cells.

In nucleotides, the CDR3 is TGTGCCAGCAGCTTAGTGTCTTTAGCCCGGGAAACCTACGAGCAGTACTTC. Residues: CASSLVSLARETYEQYF. The chain couples TRBV13 to TRBJ2-7; D perhaps matches TRBD2 (5 bases). The CDR3 runs 17 residues. Germline values: CDR1 PRHDT, CDR2 FYEKMQ (reference sequence). Trimming took 1 base from V and 2 from J, leaving 18 bases between them. The full variable domain, rest sourced from reference TRBV13 and TRBJ2-7, is AAGVIQSPRHLIKEKRETATLKCYPIPRHDTVYWYQQGPGQDPQFLISFYEKMQSDKGSIPDRFSAQQFSDYHSELNMSSLELGDSALYFCASSLVSLARETYEQYFGPGTRLTVT.

The CDR3 loop is CASSISGGGETQYF. The DNA for the CDR3 is TGTGCCAGCAGCATTAGCGGAGGTGGAGAGACCCAGTACTTC. This sequence joins TRBV7-3 and TRBJ2-5; maybe TRBD2 (6 bases). CDR3 length equals 14 residues. Trimming stripped 5 bases from V and 4 bases from J, with 14 bases between. Germline-derived CDR1 and CDR2 are SGHTA and FQGTGA.

In DNA, the CDR3 is TGTGCCAGCAGTGACGTAAGTCTAGCGGGAACGTCCGACGAGCAGTACTTC. Translation: CASSDVSLAGTSDEQYF. The chain is built from TRBV6-1 and TRBJ2-7; 9 bases are shared with TRBD2. Germline CDR1 MNHNS, CDR2 SASEGT. The trim removed 3 bases at V and 5 bases at J, leaving 14 bases unmatched. The CDR3 has 17 amino acids.

The rearrangement links TRBV5-1 to TRBJ2-1; D not certain. Trimming took 2 bases from V and 5 from J, leaving 14 bases between them. The CDR3 totals 15 residues. CDR1 and CDR2 (germline): SGHRS, YFSETQ. Written as DNA, the CDR3 is TGCGCCAGCAGCTTTTTCCCAGGCCAAGACAATGAGCAGTTCTTC. It codes for CASSFFPGQDNEQFF. The full variable domain, in which reference TRBV5-1 and TRBJ2-1 provide the parts outside the CDR3, is KAGVTQTPRYLIKTRGQQVTLSCSPISGHRSVSWYQQTPGQGLQFLFEYFSETQRNKGNFPGRFSGRQFSNSRSEMNVSTLELGDSALYLCASSFFPGQDNEQFFGPGTRLTVL.

The chain employs TRBV5-6 and TRBJ1-5; TRBD1 agrees at 8 bases. With 4 bases clipped from V and 5 bases from J, the junction kept 5 bases outside the gene matches. The CDR3 has 14 amino acids. CDR1 and CDR2 (germline): SGHDT, YYEEEE. The CDR3 spells CASSRTGRYQPQHF. DNA of the CDR3: TGTGCCAGCAGCCGGACAGGGCGCTATCAGCCCCAGCATTTT.

The chain couples TRBV7-7 to TRBJ2-2, with D perhaps matching TRBD1 (6 bases). Germline CDR1 is SSHAT and CDR2 is FNYEAQ (reference sequence). There are 13 residues in the CDR3. The CDR3 region is CGYPTGMGGELFF. CDR3 in DNA: TGTGGATATCCGACAGGAATGGGCGGGGAGCTGTTTTTT.

The chain employs TRBV5-1 and TRBJ2-5; a weak D match, TRBD1 (5 bases). Germline V gene sequence: CDR1 SGHRS, CDR2 YFSETQ. The CDR3 is 14 residues long. Trimming took off 1 base at V and 7 bases at J, with 14 bases between the two ends. The CDR3: CASSLIDTQGTQYF. CDR3 nucleotide sequence: TGCGCCAGCAGCTTGATAGACACTCAGGGGACCCAGTACTTC.

The V call is TRBV6-6, the J call TRBJ1-2; possible D gene TRBD1, 6 bases. V lost 5 bases and J lost 2, with 12 bases in between. The CDR3 has 14 amino acids. Per the germline V gene, CDR1 is MNHNY and CDR2 is SVGAGI (reference sequence). The CDR3 loop is CASSGRTENYGYTF. The CDR3 DNA is TGTGCCAGCAGTGGCAGGACAGAAAACTATGGCTACACCTTC.

This clone was counted a single time. The chain recombines TRBV1 with TRBJ1-2; the table assigns TRBD1, which was not confirmed against the DNA. TRBV1 represents a pseudogene. The CDR3 contains 14 residues. This CDR3 is CTSSQPHSGRGYTF. The CDR3, as DNA: TGCACCAGCAGCCAACCCCACAGTGGGCGCGGCTACACCTTC.

Worth noting for this clone: One end of the junction varies from germline; a read error may be responsible. The rearrangement joins TRBV28 to TRBJ1-2; the match to TRBD1 covers 10 bases. The length of the CDR3 is 17 residues. Germline V gives CDR1 MDHEN, CDR2 SYDVKM. The CDR3 loop reads CASSLWTGGRRMNGYTF. Here the CDR3 DNA reads TGTGCCAGCAGTCTATGGACAGGGGGACGTCGTATGAATGGCTACACCTTC.

The chain joins TRBV28 to TRBJ2-3, with TRBD2 matching 7 bases. Germline V gives CDR1 MDHEN, CDR2 SYDVKM. The V gene end was trimmed by 3 bases and the J gene end by 12 bases; junction bases not matched to a gene: 12. This CDR3 has 14 amino acids. The CDR3 DNA reads TGTGCCAGCAGTTTCGCGGGAGCGGTTCCTAACCAGTATTTT. It encodes CASSFAGAVPNQYF.

This chain joins TRBV9 and TRBJ1-2, with D tentatively TRBD1 (6 bases). CDR1 and CDR2 from the germline V gene are SGDLS and YYNGEE. V gave up 2 bases and J gave up 0 bases, with 14 bases separating them. This CDR3 has 16 residues. CDR3 DNA sequence: TGTGCCAGCAGCGTCCGCCCGGACAGAGCTAACTATGGCTACACCTTC. This translates into CASSVRPDRANYGYTF. The full variable domain, completed using reference TRBV9 and TRBJ1-2, is DSGVTQTPKHLITATGQRVTLRCSPRSGDLSVYWYQQSLDQGLQFLIQYYNGEERAKGNILERFSAQQFPDLHSELNLSSLELGDSALYFCASSVRPDRANYGYTFGSGTRLTVV.

V is TRBV27 and J is TRBJ2-5; D unclear. Trimming took 6 bases from V and 10 from J, leaving 18 bases between them. This CDR3 is 13 amino acids long. In germline, CDR1 is MNHEY, CDR2 SMNVEV (reference sequence). The CDR3 protein is CASSPLVQADQYF. The CDR3 DNA follows: TGTGCCAGCAGCCCCTTAGTGCAGGCGGACCAGTACTTC.

This chain links TRBV28 with TRBJ1-2, with 8 bases aligning to TRBD1. Germline assignment: CDR1 MDHEN and CDR2 SYDVKM. The CDR3 extends over 15 amino acids. Trimming cost V 3 bases and J 4 bases; bases outside gene matches: 7. The CDR3 here is CASSFTRGQSYGYTF. CDR3 nucleotides: TGTGCCAGCAGTTTCACCAGGGGGCAATCCTATGGCTACACCTTC.

In this sample, this clone turned up once. Other DNA sequences within the sample encode an identical CDR3. V usage is TRBV7-2 and J usage is TRBJ2-5; D is perhaps TRBD2 (6 bases). This CDR3 contains 14 residues. The V gene lost 0 bases and the J gene lost 5 bases, with 10 bases spanning the gap. Germline CDR1 is SGHTA and CDR2 is FQGNSA. The CDR3 loop is CASSLAGGGETQYF. DNA of the CDR3: TGTGCCAGCAGCTTAGCAGGCGGAGGGGAGACCCAGTACTTC.

V usage is TRBV2 and J usage is TRBJ1-1, with TRBD1 identical over 9 bases. With 5 bases clipped from V and 2 bases from J, the junction kept 3 bases outside the gene matches. CDR3 length: 14 amino acids. CDR1 SNHLY and CDR2 FYNNEI come from the germline V gene. The CDR3 nucleotides are TGTGCCAGCAGTCGACAGGGGGTAAACACTGAAGCTTTCTTT. Protein sequence: CASSRQGVNTEAFF.

The V and J genes are TRBV25-1 and TRBJ2-3; unclear D gene. This CDR3 is built from 14 residues. Per the germline V gene, CDR1 is MGHDK and CDR2 is SYGVNS. Trimming cost V 2 bases and J 0 bases, with 6 bases left between them. In nucleotides, the CDR3 is TGTGCCAGCAGTGAAACGGAAAGCACAGATACGCAGTATTTT. Translated, it gives CASSETESTDTQYF.

The chain recombines TRBV19 with TRBJ2-5, with D unclear. Trimming pared 7 bases from V and 2 bases from J, leaving 14 bases between. This CDR3 comprises 14 residues. Germline V CDR1 and CDR2: LNHDA, SQIVND (reference sequence). The CDR3 bases are TGTGCCAGTACCCCCGGTGCTTCTCAAGAGACCCAGTACTTC. Its protein is CASTPGASQETQYF. Using reference TRBV19 and TRBJ2-5 for the parts outside the CDR3, the full variable domain is DGGITQSPKYLFRKEGQNVTLSCEQNLNHDAMYWYRQDPGQGLRLIYYSQIVNDFQKGDIAEGYSVSREKKESFPLTVTSAQKNPTAFYLCASTPGASQETQYFGPGTRLLVL.

The chain combines TRBV28 with TRBJ2-1, with D possibly being TRBD2 (6 bases). The CDR3 runs to 12 residues. The V end lost 6 bases, the J end lost 9 bases, and 12 bases lay between the germline ends. Germline V lookup: CDR1 MDHEN, CDR2 SYDVKM. The CDR3 DNA is TGTGCCAGCAGCTTAGTGGGGGGTGAGCAGTTCTTC. Residues: CASSLVGGEQFF.

The chain has TRBV19 and TRBJ1-1, with a tentative D call TRBD1 (5 bases). Germline loops: CDR1 LNHDA, CDR2 SQIVND (reference sequence). The ends were cut back, 4 bases at V and 3 bases at J, with 15 bases in the middle. The CDR3 extends over 15 amino acids. The CDR3 spells CASSTGQGMDTEAFF. The CDR3, as DNA: TGTGCCAGTAGTACAGGGCAAGGAATGGACACTGAAGCTTTCTTT. Complete variable domain (other parts from reference TRBV19 and TRBJ1-1): DGGITQSPKYLFRKEGQNVTLSCEQNLNHDAMYWYRQDPGQGLRLIYYSQIVNDFQKGDIAEGYSVSREKKESFPLTVTSAQKNPTAFYLCASSTGQGMDTEAFFGQGTRLTVV.

V is TRBV19 and J is TRBJ2-7; 7 positions agree with TRBD2. J lost 7 bases, V lost 1 base, and 10 bases had no gene match. CDR1 and CDR2 from the germline V gene are LNHDA and SQIVND (reference sequence). This CDR3 is 15 amino acids long. CDR3 in amino acids: CASSIAASGPREQYF. The CDR3, as DNA: TGTGCCAGTAGTATAGCGGCTAGCGGACCGAGGGAGCAGTACTTC.

J is TRBJ2-3 and V is TRBV7-2; D gene unclear. There are 14 residues in the CDR3. V was pared by 3 bases and J by 0 bases, with 7 bases between. The germline V gene encodes CDR1 SGHTA and CDR2 FQGNSA. CDR3 protein: CASSLARSTDTQYF. The DNA for the CDR3 is TGTGCCAGCAGCTTGGCCCGAAGCACAGATACGCAGTATTTT.

The chain has TRBV11-1 and TRBJ2-6; TRBD1 aligns across 9 bases. The germline V gene has CDR1 SGHAT and CDR2 FQDESV (reference sequence). The ends lost 5 bases at V and 2 bases at J; junction bases unmatched: 10. The CDR3 loop spans 18 amino acids. The chain's CDR3 is CASSPTGTGPAGANVLTF. CDR3 sequence (DNA): TGTGCCAGCAGCCCAACCGGGACAGGGCCGGCTGGGGCCAACGTCCTGACTTTC.

This rearrangement joins TRBV28 to TRBJ1-5; no reliable D call. V was shortened by 6 bases and J by 11 bases, with 20 bases between the two germline ends. The CDR3 consists of 14 residues. CDR1 and CDR2 (germline): MDHEN, SYDVKM. The CDR3 spells CASSPGRGVRAQHF. The CDR3 DNA reads TGTGCCAGCAGCCCCGGGAGAGGAGTAAGAGCCCAGCATTTT.

This chain uses TRBV28 with TRBJ1-5; D is unresolved. The V end lost 6 bases, the J end lost 2 bases, and 20 bases lay between the germline ends. CDR3 length: 17 amino acids. Germline assignment: CDR1 MDHEN and CDR2 SYDVKM. CDR3 in amino acids: CASSHRTDLGGNQPQHF. CDR3 DNA sequence: TGTGCCAGCAGCCATCGGACGGACCTCGGAGGCAATCAGCCCCAGCATTTT. The full variable domain, its missing parts supplied by reference TRBV28 and TRBJ1-5, is DVKVTQSSRYLVKRTGEKVFLECVQDMDHENMFWYRQDPGLGLRLIYFSYDVKMKEKGDIPEGYSVSREKKERFSLILESASTNQTSMYLCASSHRTDLGGNQPQHFGDGTRLSIL.

In DNA form, the CDR3 reads TGTGCCAGCAGTCCCTACCCTCCGGACACTGAAGCTTTCTTT. Translating gives CASSPYPPDTEAFF. The chain employs TRBV6-1 and TRBJ1-1; D uncertain. CDR3 length equals 14 residues. Trimming left V 5 bases short and J 3 bases short, with 13 bases between. Germline V lookup: CDR1 MNHNS, CDR2 SASEGT.

In this sample, this clone turned up once. CDR3 coding DNA: TGTGCCAGCAGCGTAGACTCTAGCGGGAGAGGGTCCTACAATGAGCAGTTCTTC. Translation gives CASSVDSSGRGSYNEQFF. The genes are TRBV9 and TRBJ2-1; 10 nucleotides align to TRBD2. The junction had 7 bases not matched to a gene; V was cut back by 0 bases and J by 1 base. CDR3 size: 18 residues. CDR1 is SGDLS, CDR2 YYNGEE, per germline.

V is TRBV9 and J is TRBJ2-3; 8 bases fit TRBD2. The CDR3 consists of 14 residues. Germline V lookup: CDR1 SGDLS, CDR2 YYNGEE. The trim removed 1 base at V and 6 bases at J, leaving 4 bases unmatched. Written as DNA, the CDR3 is TGTGCCAGCAGCGTAACCAGCGGGAGTGATACGCAGTATTTT. Translation: CASSVTSGSDTQYF.

The CDR3 DNA reads as TGTGCCAGCAGCCAACAATCCGGGACCCTGATTAACACTGAAGCTTTCTTT. Amino acid sequence: CASSQQSGTLINTEAFF. This chain connects TRBV4-2 to TRBJ1-1; a weak D match, TRBD1 (5 bases). Between the trimmed V and J ends, which lost 2 bases and 2 bases, there was a span of 18 bases. The CDR3 is 17 amino acids. Germline V gene lookup returns CDR1 LGHNA and CDR2 YNFKEQ.

The chain carries TRBV6-1 and TRBJ1-1; D call uncertain. The germline V gene encodes CDR1 MNHNS and CDR2 SASEGT. The V end lost 5 bases, the J end lost 1 base, and 8 bases lay between the germline ends. The CDR3 consists of 13 residues. The CDR3 sequence: CASSRQPNTEAFF. In nucleotides, the CDR3 is TGTGCCAGCAGTCGTCAGCCGAACACTGAAGCTTTCTTT.

This rearrangement joins TRBV18 to TRBJ2-5, with 7 bases lining up with TRBD1. With 5 bases clipped from V and 3 bases from J, the junction kept 3 bases outside the gene matches. The CDR3 runs to 13 residues. Germline assignment: CDR1 KGHSH and CDR2 LQKENI. For the CDR3, the DNA is TGTGCCAGCTCAACTGGGACAGAAGAGACCCAGTACTTC. It translates to CASSTGTEETQYF.

This rearrangement joins TRBV5-1 to TRBJ2-1, with 8 bases aligning to TRBD2. The V and J ends lost 0 bases and 5 bases, in that order; junction bases with no gene match: 1. Per germline, CDR1 SGHRS and CDR2 YFSETQ. This CDR3 contains 14 residues. The CDR3 coding sequence is TGCGCCAGCAGCTTGGTTAGCGGGAACAATGAGCAGTTCTTC. It codes for CASSLVSGNNEQFF.